The rows below give T cell receptor beta chains drawn from one sample of a study of T-cell reconstitution after alpha-beta-depleted transplantation in children. A single record per CDR3 protein comes from TCRdb applying MiXCR to the PCR reads. The sample comprises 600,000 to 800,000 distinct CDR3 sequences, about an eighth of which are singletons, and approximately 0.8% rests with the top ten. The sample was PBMCs, taken before TCRalphabeta/CD19-depleted stem cell transplant. The source is a girl aged 2 to 10 with congenital amegakaryocytic thrombocytopenia, due to receive a stem cell transplant. CDR3s include the opening cysteine and the closing phenylalanine or tryptophan. The D gene is left open where the match is weak. Clone size is given for some rows only: seen once, a few or many times, or a class if the clone is expanded.

j_gene: TRBJ2-6
d_gene: TRBD1
v_gene: TRBV29-1
abundance: few
CDR3aa: CSVVFVLGQGLSGANVLTF
CDR3nt: TGCAGCGTTGTATTTGTCCTAGGACAGGGACTCTCTGGGGCCAACGTCCTGACTTTC

j_gene: TRBJ2-3
d_gene: -
v_gene: TRBV7-6
abundance: -
CDR3aa: CASSRRGAGQSTDTQYF
CDR3nt: TGTGCCAGCAGCAGGAGGGGGGCGGGACAAAGCACAGATACGCAGTATTTT

j_gene: TRBJ2-1
d_gene: -
v_gene: TRBV7-8
abundance: many
CDR3aa: CASSTKYNEQFF
CDR3nt: TGTGCCAGCAGCACTAAATACAATGAGCAGTTCTTC

j_gene: TRBJ2-2
d_gene: TRBD2
v_gene: TRBV23-1
abundance: -
CDR3aa: CASSHPTVKREGNTGELFF
CDR3nt: TGCGCCAGCAGTCACCCTACCGTAAAGCGGGAGGGGAACACCGGGGAGCTGTTTTTT

j_gene: TRBJ2-3
d_gene: TRBD2
v_gene: TRBV4-1
abundance: few
CDR3aa: CASSQNPAGVGTDTQYF
CDR3nt: TGCGCCAGCAGCCAGAACCCGGCGGGGGTAGGCACAGATACGCAGTATTTT

j_gene: TRBJ2-1
d_gene: -
v_gene: TRBV28
abundance: -
CDR3aa: CASRSTNVYNEQFF
CDR3nt: TGTGCCAGCAGGTCAACTAACGTCTACAATGAGCAGTTCTTC

j_gene: TRBJ2-7
d_gene: -
v_gene: TRBV14
abundance: -
CDR3aa: CASSQDGTLDTYEQYF
CDR3nt: TGTGCCAGCAGCCAAGATGGGACTCTGGATACCTACGAGCAGTACTTC

j_gene: TRBJ2-7
d_gene: -
v_gene: TRBV12-3/TRBV12-4
abundance: many
CDR3aa: CASSFGGITYEQYF
CDR3nt: TGTGCCAGCAGTTTTGGTGGTATCACCTACGAGCAGTACTTC

j_gene: TRBJ2-7
d_gene: TRBD2
v_gene: TRBV5-1
abundance: few
CDR3aa: CASSSTVAGGSPGEQYF
CDR3nt: TGCGCCAGCAGCTCAACCGTGGCGGGAGGTTCCCCCGGCGAGCAGTACTTC

j_gene: TRBJ2-7
d_gene: -
v_gene: TRBV10-3
abundance: many
CDR3aa: CAISDSSYEQYF
CDR3nt: TGTGCCATCAGTGATTCCTCCTACGAGCAGTACTTC

j_gene: TRBJ2-5
d_gene: TRBD1
v_gene: TRBV20-1
abundance: -
CDR3aa: CSAHGTGRQETQYF
CDR3nt: TGCAGTGCTCACGGGACAGGGCGCCAAGAGACCCAGTACTTC

j_gene: TRBJ1-1
d_gene: -
v_gene: TRBV3-1
abundance: -
CDR3aa: CASTTTTNTEAFF
CDR3nt: TGTGCCAGCACCACCACAACGAACACTGAAGCTTTCTTT

j_gene: TRBJ2-1
d_gene: TRBD2
v_gene: TRBV6-5
abundance: many
CDR3aa: CASRVASGYNEQFF
CDR3nt: TGTGCCAGCCGAGTGGCTAGCGGTTACAATGAGCAGTTCTTC

j_gene: TRBJ1-1
d_gene: -
v_gene: TRBV20-1
abundance: few
CDR3aa: CSAPGIAEPDTEAFF
CDR3nt: TGCAGTGCTCCAGGAATAGCCGAGCCGGACACTGAAGCTTTCTTT